The entry that follows covers one TCR beta chain sequence. The CDR3 totals 17 residues. Trimming removed 4 bases from V and 0 bases from J; junction bases left unmatched: 9. Per the germline V gene, CDR1 is SGHNT and CDR2 is YYREEE (reference sequence). Clones were read by immunoSEQ multiplex PCR, and TCRdb kept only the in-frame ones, dropping some. The sample yields 450,000 to 650,000 clones, 70% to 80% seen once. The data were taken from a study of shared T cell receptors in the human thymus. The data were also submitted as part of a second study, on human thymus T cells. In that study: Donors consisted of healthy Finnish infants (having corrective surgery for congenital heart defects). The source of the thymus tissue was resections taken during corrective heart surgery. Gene usage for V and J segments appeared biased in thymic and blood repertoires.

The chain employs TRBV5-4 and TRBJ2-2; 7 nucleotides agree with TRBD2. The sequence was collected from a boy under two years old with a congenital heart defect. Sequences were obtained from thymocytes. CDR3 region: CASSKGSLAANTGELFF. In DNA, the CDR3 is TGTGCCAGCAGCAAGGGCAGCCTAGCGGCGAACACCGGGGAGCTGTTTTTT.